These 22 T cell receptor beta chains share one sample of origin, sequenced in a study of OX40 agonist ivuxolimab in advanced cancers. TCRdb's table, derived via immunoSEQ multiplex PCR, lists solely in-frame clones and lacks some. The sample shows fewer than 85,000 clones, just under 90% of them seen only once. Sequences were derived from CD4+ or CD8+ T cells sorted from blood, sampled in a trial of the OX40 agonist ivuxolimab. These receptors all stem from an adult with an advanced solid tumor such as melanoma, head and neck, liver or kidney cancer.

The rearrangement links TRBV6-6 to TRBJ1-2, with 7 nucleotides matching TRBD1. The length of the CDR3 is 15 residues. Looked up from germline, CDR1 is MNHNY and CDR2 is SVGAGI (reference sequence). Germline trimming cut 5 bases from V and 8 bases from J; bases unmatched to any gene: 14. Here the CDR3 DNA reads TGTGCCAGCAGTACACGCGGACAGGCCGCCATAGGCTACACCTTC. It specifies CASSTRGQAAIGYTF.

V is TRBV10-3 and J is TRBJ2-7; D is unresolved. Germline CDR1 reads ENHRY; CDR2 reads SYGVKD. There are 14 residues in the CDR3. Trimming removed 0 bases from V and 9 bases from J, with 15 bases in between. CDR3 in DNA: TGTGCCATCAGTGAGTCGTCTGACTCCTCGTGGCAGTACTTC. Amino acid sequence: CAISESSDSSWQYF.

The rearrangement uses TRBV6-6 and TRBJ2-5; D might be TRBD1 or TRBD2, each matching 6 bases. The CDR3 covers 15 residues. V was pared by 7 bases and J by 6 bases, with 21 bases between. Germline CDR1 is MNHNY and CDR2 is SVGAGI (reference sequence). In DNA, the CDR3 is TGTGCCAGCATCCGCACGGCGGGACAAAAAAAGACCCAGTACTTC. It specifies CASIRTAGQKKTQYF.

This sequence joins TRBV21-1 and TRBJ2-7; the D segment call TRBD2 is taken from the table without a DNA check. TRBV21-1 is deemed a pseudogene. The CDR3 covers 16 residues. CDR3 loop: CASSKVGRLRSYEQYF. The CDR3 bases are TGTGCCAGCAGCAAAGTCGGCAGACTTCGTTCCTACGAGCAGTACTTC.

The rearrangement links TRBV9 to TRBJ2-1; D not resolved. CDR1 and CDR2 (germline): SGDLS, YYNGEE. V lost 0 bases and J lost 7, with 11 bases in between. The CDR3 is 14 amino acids. In DNA form, the CDR3 reads TGTGCCAGCAGCGTAGCTGAGCTGGGGAATGAGCAGTTCTTC. It yields the protein CASSVAELGNEQFF.

The chain employs TRBV28 and TRBJ1-2, with TRBD1 as a possible D gene (5 bases). Germline CDR1 is MDHEN and CDR2 is SYDVKM. The V and J ends lost 7 bases and 8 bases respectively, with 17 bases between them. There are 13 residues in the CDR3. For the CDR3, the DNA is TGTGCCAGCACCGGGGGAGTCGCCTGGGGCTACACCTTC. Translating it yields CASTGGVAWGYTF.

This chain joins TRBV7-9 and TRBJ2-3, with 15 bases lining up with TRBD2. V shed 5 bases, J shed 0 bases, and the junction held 6 bases outside the gene matches. Germline V CDR1 and CDR2: SEHNR, FQNEAQ (reference sequence). The length of the CDR3 is 18 residues. As DNA, the CDR3 is TGTGCCAGCAGCGGCGGGACTAGCGGGAGGCCGAGCACAGATACGCAGTATTTT. Amino acid sequence: CASSGGTSGRPSTDTQYF.

The sample holds one count of this clone. The chain carries TRBV30 and TRBJ2-7, with TRBD2 matching over 7 bases. The CDR3 has 17 amino acids. In germline, CDR1 is GTSNPN, CDR2 SVGIG (reference sequence). The V gene end was trimmed by 0 bases and the J gene end by 2 bases; junction bases not matched to a gene: 13. The CDR3, as DNA: TGTGCCTGGAGTGTATACAAAACCGGGGAGGGGCCCTACGAGCAGTACTTC. The encoded protein is CAWSVYKTGEGPYEQYF.

This clone was detected only a few times. The V and J genes are TRBV7-6 and TRBJ2-7; TRBD2 matches at 12 bases. Per germline, CDR1 SGHVS and CDR2 FNYEAQ. Losses at the gene ends were 1 base for V and 4 bases for J; bases not matched to a gene: 5. CDR3 length equals 16 residues. This chain's CDR3 is CASSLEGTSGRYEQYF. The CDR3 DNA follows: TGTGCCAGCAGCTTAGAAGGGACTAGCGGGCGTTACGAGCAGTACTTC.

This rearrangement joins TRBV7-8 to TRBJ2-1; D possibly corresponds to TRBD1 (5 bases). V was cut by 1 base and J by 6 bases, with 22 bases left in between. The CDR3 has 18 amino acids. Germline-derived CDR1 and CDR2 are SGHVS and FQNEAQ. CDR3 loop: CASSLVPPGAGLGNEQFF. The CDR3, as DNA: TGTGCCAGCAGCTTAGTACCCCCTGGGGCAGGGCTGGGCAATGAGCAGTTCTTC.

The chain is built from TRBV27 and TRBJ1-2; TRBD1 matches 10 bases. There are 17 residues in the CDR3. V shed 5 bases and J 7 bases; nucleotides not matched to a gene: 16. CDR1 is MNHEY, CDR2 SMNVEV, per germline (reference sequence). The CDR3 sequence is CASSPTPRPGQGIGYTF. The DNA for the CDR3 is TGTGCCAGCAGTCCAACCCCCCGTCCGGGACAGGGGATTGGCTACACCTTC.

The chain carries TRBV19 and TRBJ2-1, with D maybe TRBD2 (6 bases). The CDR3 runs 13 residues. Trimming removed 7 bases at V and 10 bases at J, with 17 bases between. In germline, CDR1 is LNHDA, CDR2 SQIVND (reference sequence). CDR3 protein: CASTVVLGGEQFF. Here the CDR3 DNA reads TGTGCCAGTACCGTAGTCTTGGGAGGCGAGCAGTTCTTC. The full variable domain, rest sourced from reference TRBV19 and TRBJ2-1, is DGGITQSPKYLFRKEGQNVTLSCEQNLNHDAMYWYRQDPGQGLRLIYYSQIVNDFQKGDIAEGYSVSREKKESFPLTVTSAQKNPTAFYLCASTVVLGGEQFFGPGTRLTVL.

This clone was seen only a few times. The CDR3 bases are TGTGCCAGCTCACCACGACCCCCCACAACTAATGAAAAACTGTTTTTT. Protein sequence: CASSPRPPTTNEKLFF. The genes are TRBV18 and TRBJ1-4; D is undetermined. The germline V gene has CDR1 KGHSH and CDR2 LQKENI. The CDR3 has 16 amino acids. Trimming removed 1 base at V and 0 bases at J, with 9 bases between.

Written as DNA, the CDR3 is TGCAGCGTTGAGCGGACAGGTAGCACAGATACGCAGTATTTT. This translates into CSVERTGSTDTQYF. The gene calls are TRBV29-1 and TRBJ2-3; 7 bases match TRBD1. The CDR3 totals 14 residues. Germline V CDR1 and CDR2: SQVTM, ANQGSEA. The J segment lost 0 bases and the V segment lost 3 bases, leaving 3 bases of the junction unmatched.

The CDR3 DNA reads TGTGCCAGCAGTGAACTCCGCGGCACCGGGGAGCTGTTTTTT. Protein: CASSELRGTGELFF. This chain links TRBV6-4 with TRBJ2-2; D is uncertain. In germline, CDR1 is MRHNA, CDR2 SNTAGT. Deletions cut 3 bases from V and 4 bases from J, with 9 bases between. This CDR3 is 14 amino acids long.

The chain has TRBV5-5 and TRBJ1-2, with a tentative D call TRBD1 (6 bases). CDR1 and CDR2 (germline): SGHKS, YYEKEE (reference sequence). V shed 4 bases and J shed 5 bases, with 9 bases lying between them. This CDR3 spans 12 amino acids. The CDR3: CASSLQGYGYTF. Written as DNA, the CDR3 is TGTGCCAGCAGCCTACAGGGATATGGCTACACCTTC.

This chain links TRBV4-1 with TRBJ2-1; D is undetermined. The CDR3 loop spans 15 amino acids. V lost 5 bases, J lost 8 bases, and 19 bases lay in between. CDR1 MGHRA and CDR2 YSYEKL come from the germline V gene. CDR3 sequence: CASSTTSQPGYEQFF. As DNA, the CDR3 is TGCGCCAGCAGCACCACAAGCCAACCTGGGTATGAGCAGTTCTTC.

The chain has TRBV12-5 and TRBJ2-3; a weak D match, TRBD1 (7 bases). The germline V gene has CDR1 LGHNT and CDR2 FRNRAP. Trimming removed 6 bases from V and 4 bases from J, with 20 bases in between. This CDR3 contains 16 residues. The CDR3 here is CASGKGAGTLSDTQYF. The CDR3 coding sequence is TGTGCTAGTGGCAAGGGGGCCGGGACTTTATCAGATACGCAGTATTTT. Full variable domain (rest looked up from reference TRBV12-5 and TRBJ2-3): DARVTQTPRHKVTEMGQEVTMRCQPILGHNTVFWYRQTMMQGLELLAYFRNRAPLDDSGMPKDRFSAEMPDATLATLKIQPSEPRDSAVYFCASGKGAGTLSDTQYFGPGTRLTVL.

This clone is a singleton in its sample. The J gene is TRBJ1-3, the V gene TRBV19, with 9 bases matching TRBD1. V lost 7 bases and J lost 3; bases outside the gene matches: 10. CDR3 length: 16 amino acids. Per the germline V gene, CDR1 is LNHDA and CDR2 is SQIVND (reference sequence). Written as DNA, the CDR3 is TGTGCCAGTACCAACCGGGGACAGGGCGTTGGAAACACCATATATTTT. Translated: CASTNRGQGVGNTIYF.

The J gene is TRBJ2-7, the V gene TRBV5-1; 9 nucleotides agree with TRBD1. J lost 2 bases, V lost 1 base, and 1 base had no gene match. The germline V gene encodes CDR1 SGHRS and CDR2 YFSETQ. This CDR3 comprises 14 residues. CDR3 in amino acids: CASSLRDRAYEQYF. CDR3 bases: TGCGCCAGCAGCTTGAGGGACAGGGCCTACGAGCAGTACTTC.

This clone occurred once. This chain connects TRBV20-1 to TRBJ2-7, with a possible D match to TRBD2 (6 bases). V was clipped by 6 bases and J by 6 bases, with 12 bases between them. Germline assignment: CDR1 DFQATT and CDR2 SNEGSKA (reference sequence). There are 11 residues in the CDR3. The CDR3 region is CSAVREVEQYF. The CDR3 coding sequence is TGCAGTGCAGTAAGGGAGGTCGAGCAGTACTTC.

The chain links TRBV11-2 to TRBJ1-1, with D hard to call. Germline CDR1 is SGHAT and CDR2 is FQNNGV. V shed 4 bases and J shed 1 base, with 10 bases lying between them. This CDR3 has 14 amino acids. Written as DNA, the CDR3 is TGTGCCAGCAGCTCACTACAGTGGAACACTGAAGCTTTCTTT. As protein: CASSSLQWNTEAFF.